The subject of this entry is one T cell receptor beta chain. The antigen is unknown. The data originate from a study of T cell responses to AZD1222 COVID-19 vaccine. Study results and limitations: Just five to seven AZD1222 recipients tested seropositive at baseline.

Clones were read by immunoSEQ multiplex PCR, and TCRdb kept only the in-frame ones, dropping some. The table includes tens of thousands of clones, more than 70% detected once. The sequences come from peripheral blood, collected 28 days after the second AZD1222 dose. The source of this sequence is an adult who received the AZD1222 COVID-19 vaccine.

The CDR3: CASSLGVGETQYF. Written as DNA, the CDR3 is TGTGCCAGCAGTCTGGGGGTAGGCGAGACCCAGTACTTC. The J gene is TRBJ2-5, the V gene TRBV12-3 or TRBV12-4; D is perhaps TRBD1 or TRBD2 (5 bases each). The CDR3 is made up of 13 amino acids. V was trimmed by 5 bases and J by 5 bases, leaving 12 bases between them.